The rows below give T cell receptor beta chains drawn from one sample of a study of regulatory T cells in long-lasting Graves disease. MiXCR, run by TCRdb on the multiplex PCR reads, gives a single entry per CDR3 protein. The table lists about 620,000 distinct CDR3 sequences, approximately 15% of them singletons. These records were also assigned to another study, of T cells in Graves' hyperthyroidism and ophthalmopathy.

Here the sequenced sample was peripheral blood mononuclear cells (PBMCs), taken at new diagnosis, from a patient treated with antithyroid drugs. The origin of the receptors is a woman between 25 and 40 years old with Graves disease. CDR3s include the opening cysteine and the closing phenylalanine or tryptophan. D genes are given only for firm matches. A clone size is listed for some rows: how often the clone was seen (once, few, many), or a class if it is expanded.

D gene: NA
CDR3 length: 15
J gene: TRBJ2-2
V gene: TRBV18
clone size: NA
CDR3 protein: CASSLRTPNTGELFF
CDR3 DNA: TGTGCCAGCTCTCTTAGGACACCGAACACCGGGGAGCTGTTTTTT

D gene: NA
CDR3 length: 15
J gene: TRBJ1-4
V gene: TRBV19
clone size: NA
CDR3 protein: CASSIDRIGKEKLFF
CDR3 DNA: TGTGCCAGTAGTATAGATAGGATCGGAAAAGAAAAACTGTTTTTT

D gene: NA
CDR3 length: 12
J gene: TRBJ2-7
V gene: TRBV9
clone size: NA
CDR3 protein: CASSVGMGPTNF
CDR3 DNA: TGTGCCAGCAGCGTAGGAATGGGGCCCACCAACTTC

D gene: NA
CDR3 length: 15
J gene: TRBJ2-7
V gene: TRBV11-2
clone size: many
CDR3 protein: CASSLGTAGEYEQYF
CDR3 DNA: TGTGCCAGCAGCTTAGGTACGGCCGGGGAGTACGAGCAGTACTTC

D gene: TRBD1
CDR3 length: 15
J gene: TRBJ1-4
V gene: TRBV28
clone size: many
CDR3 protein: CASSYSDRDVVKLFF
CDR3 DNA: TGTGCCAGCAGTTACTCGGACAGGGATGTGGTAAAACTGTTTTTT

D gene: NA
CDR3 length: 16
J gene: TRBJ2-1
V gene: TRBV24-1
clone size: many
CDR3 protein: CATSDGPPSSYNEQFF
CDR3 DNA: TGTGCCACCAGTGACGGACCCCCGAGCTCCTACAATGAGCAGTTCTTC

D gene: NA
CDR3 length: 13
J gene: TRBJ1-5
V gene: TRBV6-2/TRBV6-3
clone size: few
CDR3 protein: CASGMEGAQPQHF
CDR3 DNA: TGTGCCAGCGGAATGGAAGGTGCCCAGCCCCAGCATTTT

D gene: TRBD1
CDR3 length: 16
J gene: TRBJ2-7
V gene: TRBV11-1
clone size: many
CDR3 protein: CASSREWTGRSYEQYF
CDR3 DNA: TGTGCCAGCAGCCGCGAATGGACAGGACGGTCCTACGAGCAGTACTTC

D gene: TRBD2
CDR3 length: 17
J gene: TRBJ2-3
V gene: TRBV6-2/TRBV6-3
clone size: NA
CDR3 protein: CASRPTLAGLSTDTQYF
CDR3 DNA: TGTGCCAGCAGACCTACGCTAGCGGGGCTTAGCACAGATACGCAGTATTTT

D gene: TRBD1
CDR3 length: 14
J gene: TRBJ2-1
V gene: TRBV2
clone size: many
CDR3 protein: CASSDRQGVNEQFF
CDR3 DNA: TGTGCCAGCAGCGATAGACAGGGGGTAAATGAGCAGTTCTTC

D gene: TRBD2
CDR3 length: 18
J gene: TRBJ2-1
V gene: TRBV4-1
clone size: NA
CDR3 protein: CASSQIWVGGSSYNEQFF
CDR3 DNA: TGCGCCAGCAGCCAGATATGGGTCGGCGGGAGCTCCTACAATGAGCAGTTCTTC

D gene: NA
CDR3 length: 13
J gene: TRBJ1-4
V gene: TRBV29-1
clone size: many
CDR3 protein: CSVEGRGREKLFF
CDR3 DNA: TGCAGCGTTGAAGGGAGGGGTAGGGAAAAACTGTTTTTT

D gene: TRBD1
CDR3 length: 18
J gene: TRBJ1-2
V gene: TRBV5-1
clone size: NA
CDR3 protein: CASSLSPTGNSANYGYTF
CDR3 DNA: TGCGCCAGCAGCTTGTCGCCGACAGGGAACTCTGCTAACTATGGCTACACCTTC

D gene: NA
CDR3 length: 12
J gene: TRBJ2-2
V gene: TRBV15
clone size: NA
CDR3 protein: CATRLVSGELFF
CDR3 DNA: TGTGCCACCCGATTGGTCTCCGGGGAGCTGTTTTTT

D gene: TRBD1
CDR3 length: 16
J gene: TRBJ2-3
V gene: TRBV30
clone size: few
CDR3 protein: CAWDPTGQGAGGTQYF
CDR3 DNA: TGTGCCTGGGACCCGACGGGACAGGGGGCAGGTGGTACGCAGTATTTT

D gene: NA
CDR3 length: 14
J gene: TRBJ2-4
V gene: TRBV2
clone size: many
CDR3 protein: CASSSLSGKNIQYF
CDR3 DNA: TGTGCCAGCAGCTCCCTTAGCGGCAAAAACATTCAGTACTTC

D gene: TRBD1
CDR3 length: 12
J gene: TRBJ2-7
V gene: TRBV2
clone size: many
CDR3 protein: CASRLQGSEQYF
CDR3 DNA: TGTGCCAGCAGATTACAGGGGTCCGAGCAGTACTTC

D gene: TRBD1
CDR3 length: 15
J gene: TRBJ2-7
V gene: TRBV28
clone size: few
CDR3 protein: CASSLHPGQPLYPYF
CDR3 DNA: TGTGCCAGCAGTTTACACCCGGGACAGCCCTTATATCCGTACTTC

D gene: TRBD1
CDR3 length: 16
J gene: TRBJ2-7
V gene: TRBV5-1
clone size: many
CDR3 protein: CASSFVPGQGSYEQYF
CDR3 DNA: TGCGCCAGCAGCTTCGTACCGGGACAGGGCTCCTACGAGCAGTACTTC

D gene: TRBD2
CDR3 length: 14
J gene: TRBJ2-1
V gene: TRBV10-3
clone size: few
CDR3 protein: CAVDNSGTMSEQFF
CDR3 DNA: TGTGCCGTAGATAATTCCGGGACTATGAGTGAGCAGTTCTTC

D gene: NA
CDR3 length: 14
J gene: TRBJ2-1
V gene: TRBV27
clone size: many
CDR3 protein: CASRAKGVLNEQFF
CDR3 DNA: TGTGCCAGCAGAGCCAAGGGGGTTCTCAATGAGCAGTTCTTC

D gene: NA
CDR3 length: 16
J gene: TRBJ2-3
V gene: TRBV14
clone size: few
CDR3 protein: CASSQETRGPPDTQYF
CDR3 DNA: TGTGCCAGCAGCCAAGAAACGCGAGGGCCGCCGGATACGCAGTATTTT

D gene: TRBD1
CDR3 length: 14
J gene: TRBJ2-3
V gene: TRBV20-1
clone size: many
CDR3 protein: CSATDRGSSDTQYF
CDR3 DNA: TGCAGTGCTACGGACAGGGGTTCGTCAGATACGCAGTATTTT

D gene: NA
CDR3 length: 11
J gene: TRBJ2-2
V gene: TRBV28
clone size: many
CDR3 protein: CASRLIGELFF
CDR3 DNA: TGTGCCAGCAGGCTCATCGGGGAGCTGTTTTTT

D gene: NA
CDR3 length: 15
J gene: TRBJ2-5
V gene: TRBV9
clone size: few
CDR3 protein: CASSVGTPVGETQYF
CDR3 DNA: TGTGCCAGCAGCGTAGGGACTCCTGTCGGGGAGACCCAGTACTTC

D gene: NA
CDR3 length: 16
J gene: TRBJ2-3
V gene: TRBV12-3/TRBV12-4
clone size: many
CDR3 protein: CASSFSFVQGSDTQYF
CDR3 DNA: TGTGCCAGCAGTTTCAGTTTTGTTCAGGGCTCAGATACGCAGTATTTT

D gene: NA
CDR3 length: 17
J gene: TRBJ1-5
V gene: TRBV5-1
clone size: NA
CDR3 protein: CASSVIPSGSGNQPQHF
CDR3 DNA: TGCGCCAGCAGTGTTATACCCTCAGGGTCCGGCAATCAGCCCCAGCATTTT

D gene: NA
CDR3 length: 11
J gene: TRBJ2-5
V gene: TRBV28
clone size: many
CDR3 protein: CASSPGGTQYF
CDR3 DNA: TGTGCCAGCAGTCCCGGGGGGACCCAGTACTTC

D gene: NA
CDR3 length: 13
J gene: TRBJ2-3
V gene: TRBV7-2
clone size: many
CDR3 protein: CASRAGSTDTQYF
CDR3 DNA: TGTGCCAGCAGGGCCGGAAGCACAGATACGCAGTATTTT

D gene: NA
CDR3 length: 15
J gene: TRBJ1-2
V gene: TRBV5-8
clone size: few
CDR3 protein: CASSPWTPGARSYTF
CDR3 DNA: TGTGCCAGCAGCCCTTGGACTCCGGGCGCAAGGAGCTACACCTTC

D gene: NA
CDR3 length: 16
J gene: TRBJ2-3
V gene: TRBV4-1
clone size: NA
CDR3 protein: CASSQGGHHFTDTQYF
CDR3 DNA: TGCGCCAGCAGCCAAGGGGGACATCACTTCACAGATACGCAGTATTTT

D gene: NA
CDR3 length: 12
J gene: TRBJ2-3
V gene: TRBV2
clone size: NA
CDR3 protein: CASGLVLDTQYF
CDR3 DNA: TGTGCCAGCGGGCTAGTGCTAGATACGCAGTATTTT

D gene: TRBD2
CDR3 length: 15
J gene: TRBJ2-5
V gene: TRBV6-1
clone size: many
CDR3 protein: CASRRLAVTQETQYF
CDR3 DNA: TGTGCCAGCAGACGACTAGCGGTAACCCAAGAGACCCAGTACTTC

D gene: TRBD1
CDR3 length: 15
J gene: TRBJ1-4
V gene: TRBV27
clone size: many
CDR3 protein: CASSGVGTAMEKLFF
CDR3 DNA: TGTGCCAGCAGTGGGGTGGGGACAGCCATGGAAAAACTGTTTTTT

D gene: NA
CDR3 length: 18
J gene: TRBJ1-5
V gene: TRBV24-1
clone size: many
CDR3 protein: CATSDGATGNQTWQPQHF
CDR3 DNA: TGTGCCACCAGTGATGGCGCAACAGGGAACCAGACGTGGCAGCCCCAGCATTTT

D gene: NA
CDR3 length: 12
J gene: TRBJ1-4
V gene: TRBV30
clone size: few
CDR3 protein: CAYSQAVEKLFF
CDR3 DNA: TGTGCCTATTCACAGGCAGTCGAAAAACTGTTTTTT

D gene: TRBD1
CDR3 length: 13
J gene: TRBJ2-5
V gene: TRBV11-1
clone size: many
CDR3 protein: CASSRDREETQYF
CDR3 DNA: TGTGCCAGCAGCCGGGACAGGGAAGAGACCCAGTACTTC

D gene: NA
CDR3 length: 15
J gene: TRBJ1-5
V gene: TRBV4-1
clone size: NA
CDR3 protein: CASSQDVYSNQPQHF
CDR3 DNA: TGCGCCAGCAGCCAAGATGTATATAGCAATCAGCCCCAGCATTTT

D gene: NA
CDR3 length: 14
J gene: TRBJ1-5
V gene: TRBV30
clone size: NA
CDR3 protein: CAWSSRLGNRPQHF
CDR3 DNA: TGTGCCTGGAGTTCCAGACTGGGCAATCGGCCCCAGCATTTT

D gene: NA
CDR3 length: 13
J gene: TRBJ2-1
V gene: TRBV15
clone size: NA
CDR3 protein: CATSRHRADEQFF
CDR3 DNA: TGTGCCACCAGCAGGCATAGGGCCGATGAGCAGTTCTTC

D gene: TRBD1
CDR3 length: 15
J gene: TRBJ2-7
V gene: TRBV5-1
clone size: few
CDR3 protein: CASSSWTGVLDEQYF
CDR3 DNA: TGCGCCAGCAGCTCCTGGACAGGGGTTTTGGACGAGCAGTACTTC

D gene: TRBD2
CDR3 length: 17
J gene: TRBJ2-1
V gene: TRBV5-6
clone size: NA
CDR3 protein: CASSAGGGAFYSVEQFF
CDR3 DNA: TGTGCCAGCTCAGCCGGGGGGGGGGCCTTTTATTCTGTCGAGCAGTTCTTC

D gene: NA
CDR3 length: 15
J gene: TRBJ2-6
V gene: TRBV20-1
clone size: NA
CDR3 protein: CSAPDGRTGANVLTF
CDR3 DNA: TGCAGTGCCCCCGACGGACGGACTGGGGCCAACGTCCTGACTTTC

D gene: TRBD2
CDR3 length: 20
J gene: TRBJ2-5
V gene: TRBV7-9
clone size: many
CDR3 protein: CASSAPAGTSGLRTQETQYF
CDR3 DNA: TGTGCCAGCAGCGCACCCGCCGGGACTAGCGGACTTAGGACCCAAGAGACCCAGTACTTC

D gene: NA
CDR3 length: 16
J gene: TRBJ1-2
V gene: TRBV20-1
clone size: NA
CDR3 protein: CSAEGGRGQTSYGYTF
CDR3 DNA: TGCAGTGCCGAGGGGGGGAGGGGTCAGACCTCGTATGGCTACACCTTC

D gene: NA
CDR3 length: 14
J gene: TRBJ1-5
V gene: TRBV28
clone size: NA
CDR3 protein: CASSFRRGGEPQHF
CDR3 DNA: TGTGCCAGCAGTTTCAGAAGGGGAGGCGAGCCCCAGCATTTT

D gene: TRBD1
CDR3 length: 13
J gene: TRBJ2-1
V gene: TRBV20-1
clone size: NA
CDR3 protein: CSGEGQGINEQFF
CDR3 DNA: TGCAGTGGAGAGGGACAGGGGATAAATGAGCAGTTCTTC

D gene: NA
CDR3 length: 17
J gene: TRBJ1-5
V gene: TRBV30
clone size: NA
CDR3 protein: CAWSVLSSGTSDQPQHF
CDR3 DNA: TGTGCCTGGAGTGTACTATCCTCCGGGACCTCGGACCAGCCCCAGCATTTT

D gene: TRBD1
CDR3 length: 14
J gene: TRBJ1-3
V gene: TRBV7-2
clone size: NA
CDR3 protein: CASSTTGNGNTIYF
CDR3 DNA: TGTGCCAGCAGCACGACAGGGAATGGAAACACCATATATTTT

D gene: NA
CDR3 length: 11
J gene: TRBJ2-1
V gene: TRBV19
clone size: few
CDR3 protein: CASASGSEQFF
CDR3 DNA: TGTGCCAGTGCCTCAGGGTCCGAGCAGTTCTTC

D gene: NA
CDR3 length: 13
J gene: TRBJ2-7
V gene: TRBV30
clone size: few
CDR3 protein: CAWALGHSYEQYF
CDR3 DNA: TGTGCCTGGGCCCTTGGACACTCCTACGAGCAGTACTTC

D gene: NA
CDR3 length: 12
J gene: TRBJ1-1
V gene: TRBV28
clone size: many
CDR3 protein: CASSSRGSGAFF
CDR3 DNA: TGTGCCAGCAGTTCGAGGGGCAGTGGAGCTTTCTTT

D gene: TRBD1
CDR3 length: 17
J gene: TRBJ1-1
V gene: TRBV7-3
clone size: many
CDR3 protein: CASSPQGASGFNTEAFF
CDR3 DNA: TGTGCCAGCAGCCCCCAGGGGGCCTCCGGCTTTAACACTGAAGCTTTCTTT

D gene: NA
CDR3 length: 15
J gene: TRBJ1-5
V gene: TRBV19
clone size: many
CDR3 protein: CASSILEGSGQPQHF
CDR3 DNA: TGTGCCAGTAGTATACTTGAGGGCTCGGGTCAGCCCCAGCATTTT

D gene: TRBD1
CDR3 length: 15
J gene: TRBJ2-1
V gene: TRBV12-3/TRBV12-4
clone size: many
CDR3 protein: CASRNSGTGLGEQFF
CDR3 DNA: TGTGCCAGCAGAAACTCCGGGACAGGGCTGGGTGAGCAGTTCTTC

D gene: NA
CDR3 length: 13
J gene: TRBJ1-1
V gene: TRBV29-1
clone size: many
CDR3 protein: CSGDEGVATEAFF
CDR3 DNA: TGCAGCGGGGATGAGGGTGTGGCCACTGAAGCTTTCTTT

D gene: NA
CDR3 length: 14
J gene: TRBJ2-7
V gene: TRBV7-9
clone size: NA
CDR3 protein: CASSLAYRDYEQYF
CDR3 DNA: TGTGCCAGCAGCTTAGCTTACAGGGACTACGAGCAGTACTTC

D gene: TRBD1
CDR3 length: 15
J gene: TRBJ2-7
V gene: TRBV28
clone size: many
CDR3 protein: CASRGQEVGSYEQYF
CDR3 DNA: TGTGCCAGCAGGGGACAGGAGGTCGGGTCCTACGAGCAGTACTTC

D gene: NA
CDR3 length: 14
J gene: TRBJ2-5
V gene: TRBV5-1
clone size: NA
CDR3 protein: CASSPSGPGETQYF
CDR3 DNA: TGCGCCAGCAGCCCCAGCGGGCCTGGGGAGACCCAGTACTTC

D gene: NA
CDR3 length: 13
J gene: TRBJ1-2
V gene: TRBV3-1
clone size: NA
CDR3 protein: CASSQEQGNGYTF
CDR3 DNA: TGTGCCAGCAGCCAAGAACAGGGCAATGGCTACACCTTC